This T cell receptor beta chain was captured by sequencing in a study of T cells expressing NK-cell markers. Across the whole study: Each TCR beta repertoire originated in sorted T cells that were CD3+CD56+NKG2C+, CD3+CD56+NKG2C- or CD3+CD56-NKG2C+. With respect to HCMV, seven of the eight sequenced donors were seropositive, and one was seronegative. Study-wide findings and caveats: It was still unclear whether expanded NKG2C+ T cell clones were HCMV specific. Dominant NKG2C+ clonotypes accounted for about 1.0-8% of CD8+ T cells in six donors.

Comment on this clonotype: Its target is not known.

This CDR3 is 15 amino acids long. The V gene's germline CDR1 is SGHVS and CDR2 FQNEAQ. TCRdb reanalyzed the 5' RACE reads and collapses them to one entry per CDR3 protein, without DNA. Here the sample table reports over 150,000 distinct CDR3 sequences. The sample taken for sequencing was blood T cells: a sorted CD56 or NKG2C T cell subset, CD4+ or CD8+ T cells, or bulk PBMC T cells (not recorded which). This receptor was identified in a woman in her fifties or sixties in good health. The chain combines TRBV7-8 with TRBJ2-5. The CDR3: CASSLFGVSVETQYF.